This T cell receptor (beta chain) was found in a study of CD8 T cells in Susac syndrome. Germline CDR1 is MNHEY and CDR2 is SVGEGT. The CDR3 is 14 residues long. V gave up 0 bases and J gave up 1 base, with 4 bases separating them. After extraction with the RNeasy kit, about 0.5 to 1 ug of the RNA was reverse transcribed using random hexamers. TCRdb passed the immunoSEQ multiplex PCR reads through MiXCR, listing each CDR3 protein once. The sample holds some 200,000 distinct CDR3 sequences, under 97% seen once. V gene TRBV6-2 or TRBV6-3 combines with J gene TRBJ1-5; no firm D call. The clonotype comes from a human donor with Susac syndrome. Input material: CD4+ T cells from PBMCs. This CDR3 reads CASSYSSSNQPQHF. The CDR3 region has the DNA TGTGCCAGCAGTTACTCGTCGAGCAATCAGCCCCAGCATTTT.